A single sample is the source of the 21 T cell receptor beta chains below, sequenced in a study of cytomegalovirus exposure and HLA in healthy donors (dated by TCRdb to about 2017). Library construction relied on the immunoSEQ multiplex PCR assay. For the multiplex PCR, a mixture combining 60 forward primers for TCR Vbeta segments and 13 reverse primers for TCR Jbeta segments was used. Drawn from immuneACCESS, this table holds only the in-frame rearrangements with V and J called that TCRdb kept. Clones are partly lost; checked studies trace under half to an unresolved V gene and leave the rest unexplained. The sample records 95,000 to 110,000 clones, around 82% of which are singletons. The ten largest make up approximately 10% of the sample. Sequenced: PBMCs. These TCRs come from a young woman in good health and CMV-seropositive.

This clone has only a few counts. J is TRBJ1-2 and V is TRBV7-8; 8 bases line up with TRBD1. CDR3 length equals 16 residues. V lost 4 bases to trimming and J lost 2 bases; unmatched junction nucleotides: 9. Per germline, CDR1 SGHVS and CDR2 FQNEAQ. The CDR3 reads CASSSQGRDRNYGYTF. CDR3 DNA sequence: TGTGCCAGCAGCTCCCAGGGCCGGGACAGGAACTATGGCTACACCTTC.

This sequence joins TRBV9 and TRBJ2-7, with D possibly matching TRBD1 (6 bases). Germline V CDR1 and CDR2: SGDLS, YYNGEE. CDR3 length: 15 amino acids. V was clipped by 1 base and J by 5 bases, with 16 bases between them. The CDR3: CASSVLPGTRDEQYF. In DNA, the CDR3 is TGTGCCAGCAGCGTACTCCCTGGGACACGAGACGAGCAGTACTTC.

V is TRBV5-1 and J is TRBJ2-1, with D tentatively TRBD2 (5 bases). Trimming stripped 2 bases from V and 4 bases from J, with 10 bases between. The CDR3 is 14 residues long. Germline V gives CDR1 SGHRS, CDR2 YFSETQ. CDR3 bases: TGCGCCAGCAGCTTTTACGGGGAATACAATGAGCAGTTCTTC. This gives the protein CASSFYGEYNEQFF.

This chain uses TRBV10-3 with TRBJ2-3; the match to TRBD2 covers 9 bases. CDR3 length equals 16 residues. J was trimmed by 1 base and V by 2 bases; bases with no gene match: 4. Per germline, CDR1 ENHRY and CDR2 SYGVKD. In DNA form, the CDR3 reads TGTGCCATCAGTGAGCTAGTAGCGGGAGGCACAGATACGCAGTATTTT. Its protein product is CAISELVAGGTDTQYF.

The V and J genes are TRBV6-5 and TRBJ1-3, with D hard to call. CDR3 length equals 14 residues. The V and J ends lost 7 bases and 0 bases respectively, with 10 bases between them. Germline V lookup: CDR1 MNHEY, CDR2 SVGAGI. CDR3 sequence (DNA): TGTGCCAGCACACAGAGCAGCTCTGGAAACACCATATATTTT. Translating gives CASTQSSSGNTIYF.

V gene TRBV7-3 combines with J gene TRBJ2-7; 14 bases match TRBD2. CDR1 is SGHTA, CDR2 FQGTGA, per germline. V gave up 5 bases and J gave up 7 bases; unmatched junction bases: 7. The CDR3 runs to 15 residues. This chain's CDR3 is CASSKTSGGAEEQYF. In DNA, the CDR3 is TGTGCCAGCAGCAAGACTAGCGGGGGGGCGGAAGAGCAGTACTTC. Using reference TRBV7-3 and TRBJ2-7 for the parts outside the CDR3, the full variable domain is GAGVSQTPSNKVTEKGKYVELRCDPISGHTALYWYRQSLGQGPEFLIYFQGTGAADDSGLPNDRFFAVRPEGSVSTLKIQRTERGDSAVYLCASSKTSGGAEEQYFGPGTRLTVT.

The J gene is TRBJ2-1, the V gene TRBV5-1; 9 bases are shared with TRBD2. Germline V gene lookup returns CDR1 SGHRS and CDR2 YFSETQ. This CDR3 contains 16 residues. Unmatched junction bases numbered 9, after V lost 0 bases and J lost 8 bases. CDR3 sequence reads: CASSLAVIAGVYEQFF. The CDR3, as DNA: TGCGCCAGCAGCTTGGCCGTAATAGCGGGAGTCTATGAGCAGTTCTTC. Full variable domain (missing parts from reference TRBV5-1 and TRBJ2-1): KAGVTQTPRYLIKTRGQQVTLSCSPISGHRSVSWYQQTPGQGLQFLFEYFSETQRNKGNFPGRFSGRQFSNSRSEMNVSTLELGDSALYLCASSLAVIAGVYEQFFGPGTRLTVL.

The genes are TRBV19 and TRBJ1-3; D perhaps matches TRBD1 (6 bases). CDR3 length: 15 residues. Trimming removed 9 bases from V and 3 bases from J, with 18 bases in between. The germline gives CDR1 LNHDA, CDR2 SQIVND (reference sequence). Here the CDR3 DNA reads TGTGCCAGCGGGAGGGGGGGCGCAGATGGAAACACCATATATTTT. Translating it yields CASGRGGADGNTIYF.

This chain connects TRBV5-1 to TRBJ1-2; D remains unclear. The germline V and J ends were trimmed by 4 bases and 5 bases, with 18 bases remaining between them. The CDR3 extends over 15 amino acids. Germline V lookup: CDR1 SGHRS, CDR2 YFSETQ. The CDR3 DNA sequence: TGCGCCAGCAGCCCTCCGGGAGGGAGAGGATATGGCTACACCTTC. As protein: CASSPPGGRGYGYTF.

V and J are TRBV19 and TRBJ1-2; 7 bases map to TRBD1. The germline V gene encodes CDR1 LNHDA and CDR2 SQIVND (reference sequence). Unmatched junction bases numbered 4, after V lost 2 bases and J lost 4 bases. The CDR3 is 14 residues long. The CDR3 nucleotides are TGTGCCAGTAGTATACGGGACAGCCCCTATGGCTACACCTTC. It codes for CASSIRDSPYGYTF.

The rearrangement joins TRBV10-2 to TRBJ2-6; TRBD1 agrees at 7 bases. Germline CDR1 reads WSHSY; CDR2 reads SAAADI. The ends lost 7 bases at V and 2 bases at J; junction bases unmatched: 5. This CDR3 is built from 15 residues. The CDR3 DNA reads TGCGCCAGCACCTTCGACAGGGCTGGGGCCAACGTCCTGACTTTC. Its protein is CASTFDRAGANVLTF.

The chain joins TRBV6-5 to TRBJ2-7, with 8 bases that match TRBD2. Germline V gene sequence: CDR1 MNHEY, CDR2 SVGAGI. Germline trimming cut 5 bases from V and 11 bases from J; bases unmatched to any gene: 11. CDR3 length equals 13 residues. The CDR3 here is CASSPPGGSDKYF. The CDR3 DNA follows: TGTGCCAGCAGTCCACCGGGGGGGTCCGACAAGTACTTC.

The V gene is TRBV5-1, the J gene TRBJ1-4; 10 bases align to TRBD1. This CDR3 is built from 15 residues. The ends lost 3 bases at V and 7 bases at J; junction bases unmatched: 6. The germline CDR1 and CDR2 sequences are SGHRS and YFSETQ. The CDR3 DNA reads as TGCGCCAGCAGCTCTTCCGGGACAGGGGTTGAAAAACTGTTTTTT. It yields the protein CASSSSGTGVEKLFF.

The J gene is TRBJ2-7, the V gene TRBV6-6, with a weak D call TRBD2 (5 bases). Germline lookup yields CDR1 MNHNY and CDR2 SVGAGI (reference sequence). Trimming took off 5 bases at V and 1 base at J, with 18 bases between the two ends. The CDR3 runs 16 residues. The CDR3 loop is CASSDYVIAKSYEQYF. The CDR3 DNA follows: TGTGCCAGCAGTGACTATGTTATAGCGAAATCCTACGAGCAGTACTTC.

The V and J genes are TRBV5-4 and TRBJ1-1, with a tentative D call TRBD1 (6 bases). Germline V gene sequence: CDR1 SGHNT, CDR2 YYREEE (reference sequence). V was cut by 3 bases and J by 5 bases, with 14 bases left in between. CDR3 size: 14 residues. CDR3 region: CASSYHREGTEAFF. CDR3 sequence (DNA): TGTGCCAGCAGCTACCACAGGGAGGGTACTGAAGCTTTCTTT.

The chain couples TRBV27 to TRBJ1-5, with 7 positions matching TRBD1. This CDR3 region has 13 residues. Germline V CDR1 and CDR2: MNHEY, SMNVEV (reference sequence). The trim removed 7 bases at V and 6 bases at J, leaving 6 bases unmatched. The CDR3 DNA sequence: TGTGCCAGCAAGCGGGCAGGGGGTCAGCCCCAGCATTTT. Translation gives CASKRAGGQPQHF.

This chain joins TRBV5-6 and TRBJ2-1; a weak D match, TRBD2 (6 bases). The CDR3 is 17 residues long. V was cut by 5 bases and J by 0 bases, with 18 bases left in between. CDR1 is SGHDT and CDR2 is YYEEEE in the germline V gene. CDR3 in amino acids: CASSSRYLGSSYNEQFF. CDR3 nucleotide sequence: TGTGCCAGCAGTTCCCGCTATCTCGGGAGCTCCTACAATGAGCAGTTCTTC.

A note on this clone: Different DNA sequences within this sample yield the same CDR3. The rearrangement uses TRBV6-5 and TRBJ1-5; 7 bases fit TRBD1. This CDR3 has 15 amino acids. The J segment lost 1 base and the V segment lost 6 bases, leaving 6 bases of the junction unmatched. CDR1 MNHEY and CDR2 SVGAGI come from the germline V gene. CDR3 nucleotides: TGTGCCAGCAGCCAGGACAGGCCCAGCAATCAGCCCCAGCATTTT. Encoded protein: CASSQDRPSNQPQHF.

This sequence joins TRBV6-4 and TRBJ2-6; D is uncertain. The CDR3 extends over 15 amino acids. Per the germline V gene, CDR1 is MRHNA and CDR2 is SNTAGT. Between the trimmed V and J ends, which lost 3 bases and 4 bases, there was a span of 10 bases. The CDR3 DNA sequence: TGTGCCAGCAGTGAGTCAGTCACCGGGGCCAACGTCCTGACTTTC. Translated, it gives CASSESVTGANVLTF.

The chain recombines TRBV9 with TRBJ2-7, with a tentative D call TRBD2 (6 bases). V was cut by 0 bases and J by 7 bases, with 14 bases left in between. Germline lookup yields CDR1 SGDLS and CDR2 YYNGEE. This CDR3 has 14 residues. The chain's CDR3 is CASSVGIGLQEQYF. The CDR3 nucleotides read TGTGCCAGCAGCGTAGGCATAGGACTACAAGAGCAGTACTTC.

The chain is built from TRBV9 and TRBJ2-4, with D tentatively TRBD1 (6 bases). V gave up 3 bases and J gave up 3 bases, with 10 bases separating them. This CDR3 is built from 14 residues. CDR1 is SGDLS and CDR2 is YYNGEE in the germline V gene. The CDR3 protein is CASSAQGYKNIQYF. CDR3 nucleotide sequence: TGTGCCAGCAGCGCACAGGGTTACAAAAACATTCAGTACTTC.